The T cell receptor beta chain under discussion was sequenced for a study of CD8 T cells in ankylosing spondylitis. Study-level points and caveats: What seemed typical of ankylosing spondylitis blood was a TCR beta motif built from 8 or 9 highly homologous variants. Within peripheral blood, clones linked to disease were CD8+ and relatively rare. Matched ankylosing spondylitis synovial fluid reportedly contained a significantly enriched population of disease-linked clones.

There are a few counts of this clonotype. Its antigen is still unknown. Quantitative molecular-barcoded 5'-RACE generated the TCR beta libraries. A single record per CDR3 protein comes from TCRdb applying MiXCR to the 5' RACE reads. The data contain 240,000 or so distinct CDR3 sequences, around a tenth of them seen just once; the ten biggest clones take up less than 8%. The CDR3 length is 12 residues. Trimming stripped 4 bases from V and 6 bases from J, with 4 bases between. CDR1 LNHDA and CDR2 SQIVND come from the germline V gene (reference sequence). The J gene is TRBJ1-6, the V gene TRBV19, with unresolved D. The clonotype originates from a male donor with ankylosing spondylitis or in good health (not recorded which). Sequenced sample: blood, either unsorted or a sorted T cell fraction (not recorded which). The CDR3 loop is CASSTPNSPLHF. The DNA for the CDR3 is TGTGCCAGTAGTACCCCTAATTCACCCCTCCACTTT. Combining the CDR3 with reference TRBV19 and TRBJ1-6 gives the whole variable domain DGGITQSPKYLFRKEGQNVTLSCEQNLNHDAMYWYRQDPGQGLRLIYYSQIVNDFQKGDIAEGYSVSREKKESFPLTVTSAQKNPTAFYLCASSTPNSPLHFGNGTRLTVT.